The entry below gives a single TCR beta chain sequence along with its context. Its antigen is still unknown. The source of the sample is a study of cytomegalovirus exposure and HLA in healthy donors. Per the germline V gene, CDR1 is SGHRS and CDR2 is YFSETQ. The ends were cut back, 1 base at V and 0 bases at J, with 12 bases in the middle. The CDR3 extends over 16 amino acids. Study results and caveats: The later analysis indicated that the majority of CMV-associated TCR beta chains appeared HLA-restricted.

The PCR had 60 Vbeta and 13 Jbeta primers. The table came from immunoSEQ multiplex PCR; TCRdb's copy has only in-frame clones and leaves some out. The data show some 240,000 clones, around 90% seen once. The material sequenced was PBMCs. The sequence was obtained from a girl aged 2-9 years in good health and CMV-seronegative. The chain couples TRBV5-1 to TRBJ2-3; D is unclear. The DNA for the CDR3 is TGCGCCAGCAGCTTGCAAGATCCCACTAGCACAGATACGCAGTATTTT. Its translation: CASSLQDPTSTDTQYF.